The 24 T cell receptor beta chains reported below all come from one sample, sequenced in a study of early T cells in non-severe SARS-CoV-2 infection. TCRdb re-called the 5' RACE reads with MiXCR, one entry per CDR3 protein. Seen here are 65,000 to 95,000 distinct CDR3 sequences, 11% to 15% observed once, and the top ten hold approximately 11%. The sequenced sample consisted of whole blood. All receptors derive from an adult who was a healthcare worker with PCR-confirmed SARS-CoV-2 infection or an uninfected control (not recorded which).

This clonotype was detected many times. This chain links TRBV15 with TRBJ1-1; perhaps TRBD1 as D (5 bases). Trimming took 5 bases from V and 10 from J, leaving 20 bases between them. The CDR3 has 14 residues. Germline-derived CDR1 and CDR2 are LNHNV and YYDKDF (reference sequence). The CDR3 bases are TGTGCCACCAGCGGGGCAGGCGGCAGGCTGGCAGCTTTCTTT. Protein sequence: CATSGAGGRLAAFF.

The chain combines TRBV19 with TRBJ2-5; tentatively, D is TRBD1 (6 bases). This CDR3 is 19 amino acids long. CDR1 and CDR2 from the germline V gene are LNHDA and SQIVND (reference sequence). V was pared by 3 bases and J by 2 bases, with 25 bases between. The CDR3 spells CASSMGSLDSLPSQETQYF. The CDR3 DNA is TGTGCCAGTAGTATGGGTAGCTTGGACAGTCTACCTTCGCAAGAGACCCAGTACTTC.

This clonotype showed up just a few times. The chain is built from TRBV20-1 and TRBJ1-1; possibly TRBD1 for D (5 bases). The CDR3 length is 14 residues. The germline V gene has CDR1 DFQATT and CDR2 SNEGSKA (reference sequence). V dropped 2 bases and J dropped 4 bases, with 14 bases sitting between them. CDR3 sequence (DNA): TGCAGTGCTAGAAGGGACCCCCGAGGCACTGAAGCTTTCTTT. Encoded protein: CSARRDPRGTEAFF.

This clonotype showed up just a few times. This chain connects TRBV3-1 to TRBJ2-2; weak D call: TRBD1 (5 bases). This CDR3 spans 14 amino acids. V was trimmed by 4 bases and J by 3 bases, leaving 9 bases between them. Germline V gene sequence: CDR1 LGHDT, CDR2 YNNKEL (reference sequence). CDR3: CASSLPGYTGELFF. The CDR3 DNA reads TGTGCCAGCAGCCTCCCAGGGTACACCGGGGAGCTGTTTTTT.

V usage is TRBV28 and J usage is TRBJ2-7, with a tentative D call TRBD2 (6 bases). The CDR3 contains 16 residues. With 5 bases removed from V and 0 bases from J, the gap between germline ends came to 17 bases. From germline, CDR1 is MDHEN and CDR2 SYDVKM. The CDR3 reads CASSLLSSGISYEQYF. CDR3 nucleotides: TGTGCCAGCAGTCTTTTGAGTAGCGGAATCTCCTACGAGCAGTACTTC.

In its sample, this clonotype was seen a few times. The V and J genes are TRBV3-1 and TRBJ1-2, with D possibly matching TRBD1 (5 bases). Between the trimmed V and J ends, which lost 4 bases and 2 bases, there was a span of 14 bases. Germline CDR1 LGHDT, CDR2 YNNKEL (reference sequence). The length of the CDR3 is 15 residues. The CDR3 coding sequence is TGTGCCAGCAGCCGGGACCCGGGGATGAACTATGGCTACACCTTC. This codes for CASSRDPGMNYGYTF.

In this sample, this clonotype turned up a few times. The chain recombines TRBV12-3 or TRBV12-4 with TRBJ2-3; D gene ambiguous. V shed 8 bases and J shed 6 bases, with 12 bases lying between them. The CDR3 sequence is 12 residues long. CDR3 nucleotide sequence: TGTGCCAGCTGTACCTGGGTGGATACGCAGTATTTT. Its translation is CASCTWVDTQYF.

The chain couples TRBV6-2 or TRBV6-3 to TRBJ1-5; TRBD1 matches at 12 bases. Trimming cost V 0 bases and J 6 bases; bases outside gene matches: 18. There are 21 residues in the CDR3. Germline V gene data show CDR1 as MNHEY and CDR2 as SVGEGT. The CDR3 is CASSYSLGTGGYQWEGQPQHF. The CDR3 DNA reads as TGTGCCAGCAGTTACTCGCTAGGGACAGGGGGCTACCAATGGGAAGGTCAGCCCCAGCATTTT.

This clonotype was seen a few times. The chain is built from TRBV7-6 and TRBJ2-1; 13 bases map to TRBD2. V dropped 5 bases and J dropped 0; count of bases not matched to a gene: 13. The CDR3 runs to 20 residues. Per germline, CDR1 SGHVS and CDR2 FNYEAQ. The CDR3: CASSRTSGGAVVVSYNEQFF. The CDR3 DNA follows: TGTGCCAGCAGCAGAACTAGCGGGGGGGCAGTCGTCGTCTCCTACAATGAGCAGTTCTTC.

The CDR3 loop reads CASTWRTEGEKLFF. CDR3 DNA sequence: TGTGCCAGCACCTGGAGGACAGAGGGAGAAAAACTGTTTTTT. The V and J genes are TRBV28 and TRBJ1-4; weak D call: TRBD1 (6 bases). The CDR3 contains 14 residues. Germline V gene lookup returns CDR1 MDHEN and CDR2 SYDVKM. V lost 7 bases and J lost 8, with 17 bases in between. Supplemented by reference TRBV28 and TRBJ1-4, the full variable domain reads DVKVTQSSRYLVKRTGEKVFLECVQDMDHENMFWYRQDPGLGLRLIYFSYDVKMKEKGDIPEGYSVSREKKERFSLILESASTNQTSMYLCASTWRTEGEKLFFGSGTQLSVL.

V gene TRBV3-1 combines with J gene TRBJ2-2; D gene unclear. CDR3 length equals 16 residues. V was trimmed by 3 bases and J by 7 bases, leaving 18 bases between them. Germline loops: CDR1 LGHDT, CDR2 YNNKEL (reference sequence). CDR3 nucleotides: TGTGCCAGCAGCCACAATGAGTTGTTCCCCGGCGGGGAGCTGTTTTTT. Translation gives CASSHNELFPGGELFF.

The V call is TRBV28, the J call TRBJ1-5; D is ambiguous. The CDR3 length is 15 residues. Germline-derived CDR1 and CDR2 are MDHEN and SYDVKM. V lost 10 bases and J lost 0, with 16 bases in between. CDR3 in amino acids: CATSFLGISNQPQHF. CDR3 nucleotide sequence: TGTGCCACCTCTTTTCTGGGGATTAGCAATCAGCCCCAGCATTTT.

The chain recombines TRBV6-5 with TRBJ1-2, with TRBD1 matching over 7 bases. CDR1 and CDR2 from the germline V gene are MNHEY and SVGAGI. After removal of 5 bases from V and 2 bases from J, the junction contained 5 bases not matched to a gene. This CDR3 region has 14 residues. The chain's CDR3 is CASSRGQANYGYTF. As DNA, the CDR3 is TGTGCCAGCAGTCGCGGACAGGCCAACTATGGCTACACCTTC.

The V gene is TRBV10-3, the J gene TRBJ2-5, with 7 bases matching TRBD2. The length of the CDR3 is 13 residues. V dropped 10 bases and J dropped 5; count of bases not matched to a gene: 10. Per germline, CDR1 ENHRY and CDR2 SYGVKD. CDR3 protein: CATQLARVETQYF. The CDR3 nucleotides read TGTGCCACCCAACTAGCGCGGGTGGAGACCCAGTACTTC.

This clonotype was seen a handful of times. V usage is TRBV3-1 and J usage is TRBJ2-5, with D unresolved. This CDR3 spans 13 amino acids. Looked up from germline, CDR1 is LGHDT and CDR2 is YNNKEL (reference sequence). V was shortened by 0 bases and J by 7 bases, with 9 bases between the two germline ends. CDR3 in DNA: TGTGCCAGCAGCCAAGATCTACTGGCGACCCAGTACTTC. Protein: CASSQDLLATQYF.

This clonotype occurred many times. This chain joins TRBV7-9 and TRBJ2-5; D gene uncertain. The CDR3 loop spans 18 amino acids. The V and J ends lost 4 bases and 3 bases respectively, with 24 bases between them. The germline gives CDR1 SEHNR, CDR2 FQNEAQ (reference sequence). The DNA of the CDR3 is TGTGCCAGCAGCTCAGCAAGTGCACTTATAGAGACCAAAGAGACCCAGTACTTC. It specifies CASSSASALIETKETQYF.

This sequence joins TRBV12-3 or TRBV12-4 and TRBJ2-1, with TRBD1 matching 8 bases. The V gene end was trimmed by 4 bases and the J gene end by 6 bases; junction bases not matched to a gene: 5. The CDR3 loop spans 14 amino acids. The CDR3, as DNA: TGTGCCAGCAGTTCAGGGGGCGGTTCCAATGAGCAGTTCTTC. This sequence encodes CASSSGGGSNEQFF.

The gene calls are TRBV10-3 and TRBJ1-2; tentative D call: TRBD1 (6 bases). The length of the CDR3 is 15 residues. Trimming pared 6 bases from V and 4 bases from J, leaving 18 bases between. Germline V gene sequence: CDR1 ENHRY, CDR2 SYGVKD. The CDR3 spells CAISPQGLGSYGYTF. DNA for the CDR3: TGTGCCATCAGCCCACAGGGTCTCGGGAGCTATGGCTACACCTTC.

The DNA of the CDR3 is TGTGCCAGCAGTTCCCCGCGGGTAGCGGGGGGATATGAGCAGTTCTTC. Translated: CASSSPRVAGGYEQFF. V is TRBV6-5 and J is TRBJ2-1, with 10 bases fitting TRBD2. The V gene end was trimmed by 4 bases and the J gene end by 8 bases; junction bases not matched to a gene: 11. The CDR3 is 16 residues long. The germline V gene has CDR1 MNHEY and CDR2 SVGAGI.

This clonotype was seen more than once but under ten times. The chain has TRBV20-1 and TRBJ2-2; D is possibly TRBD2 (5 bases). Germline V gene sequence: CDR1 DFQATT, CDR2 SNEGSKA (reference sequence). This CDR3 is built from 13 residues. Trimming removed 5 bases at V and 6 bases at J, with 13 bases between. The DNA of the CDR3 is TGCAGTGCTTCGTCGGGATGGGCCGGGGAGCTGTTTTTT. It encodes CSASSGWAGELFF.

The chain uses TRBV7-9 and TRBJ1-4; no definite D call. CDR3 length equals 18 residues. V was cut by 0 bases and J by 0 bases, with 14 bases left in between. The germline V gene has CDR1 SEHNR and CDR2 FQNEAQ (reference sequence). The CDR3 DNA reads TGTGCCAGCAGCTTAGCTGGCTGGGAACCATCAACTAATGAAAAACTGTTTTTT. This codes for CASSLAGWEPSTNEKLFF. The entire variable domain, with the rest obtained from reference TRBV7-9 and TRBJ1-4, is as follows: DTGVSQNPRHKITKRGQNVTFRCDPISEHNRLYWYRQTLGQGPEFLTYFQNEAQLEKSRLLSDRFSAERPKGSFSTLEIQRTEQGDSAMYLCASSLAGWEPSTNEKLFFGSGTQLSVL.

The CDR3: CSDQGLYGYTF. The CDR3 DNA reads TGCAGCGACCAGGGGCTCTATGGCTACACCTTC. The chain combines TRBV29-1 with TRBJ1-2; D is perhaps TRBD1 (6 bases). Per the germline V gene, CDR1 is SQVTM and CDR2 is ANQGSEA. V dropped 7 bases and J dropped 4 bases, with 10 bases sitting between them. This CDR3 is 11 amino acids long.

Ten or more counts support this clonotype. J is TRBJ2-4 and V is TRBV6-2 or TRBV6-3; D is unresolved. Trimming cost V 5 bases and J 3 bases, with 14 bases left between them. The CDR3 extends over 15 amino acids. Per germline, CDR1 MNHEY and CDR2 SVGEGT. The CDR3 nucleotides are TGTGCCAGCAGTCACATGCGAATGGGCAAAAACATTCAGTACTTC. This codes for CASSHMRMGKNIQYF.

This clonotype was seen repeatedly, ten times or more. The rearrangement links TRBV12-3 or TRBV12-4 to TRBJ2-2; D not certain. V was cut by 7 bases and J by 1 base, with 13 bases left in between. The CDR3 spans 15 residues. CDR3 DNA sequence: TGTGCCAGCACCCCTAGGTTGGGGAACACCGGGGAGCTGTTTTTT. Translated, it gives CASTPRLGNTGELFF.